Following are 17 T cell receptor beta chains from one sample sequenced in a study of cytotoxic CD8 clonotypes in ibrutinib-treated CLL. The table came from immunoSEQ multiplex PCR; TCRdb's copy has only in-frame clones and leaves some out. The table includes some 170,000 clones, around nine tenths detected once. The starting material was PBMCs, obtained at disease progression, from a patient treated with ibrutinib. The origin of the receptors is a human donor with chronic lymphocytic leukemia.

The chain is built from TRBV7-2 and TRBJ2-7; a weak D match, TRBD1 (6 bases). The CDR3 has 13 amino acids. Germline V CDR1 and CDR2: SGHTA, FQGNSA. V was clipped by 4 bases and J by 4 bases, with 11 bases between them. CDR3 residues: CASSYRTAYEQYF. The CDR3 DNA is TGTGCCAGCAGCTATCGGACAGCGTACGAGCAGTACTTC.

The chain recombines TRBV7-3 with TRBJ2-7; 7 positions agree with TRBD1. CDR1 SGHTA and CDR2 FQGTGA come from the germline V gene. V shed 5 bases and J 3 bases; nucleotides not matched to a gene: 4. The length of the CDR3 is 13 residues. The CDR3 region has the DNA TGTGCCAGCAGCGCGCGACAGGGCTACGAGCAGTACTTC. This translates into CASSARQGYEQYF.

The V gene is TRBV9, the J gene TRBJ2-7, with D unresolved. CDR3 size: 14 residues. V was shortened by 2 bases and J by 0 bases, with 9 bases between the two germline ends. Germline V gene sequence: CDR1 SGDLS, CDR2 YYNGEE. CDR3 coding DNA: TGTGCCAGCAGCGTGTTCTCGAGCTCCTACGAGCAGTACTTC. Its protein product is CASSVFSSSYEQYF.

The DNA of the CDR3 is TGTGCCAGCAGCTTGAGCGCGAACACTGAAGCTTTCTTT. The encoded protein is CASSLSANTEAFF. The V and J genes are TRBV5-6 and TRBJ1-1, with D unresolved. The CDR3 length is 13 residues. Germline-derived CDR1 and CDR2 are SGHDT and YYEEEE. V was trimmed by 1 base and J by 1 base, leaving 5 bases between them.

V and J are TRBV19 and TRBJ2-7; no firm D call. Germline V gene data show CDR1 as LNHDA and CDR2 as SQIVND (reference sequence). V was trimmed by 1 base and J by 5 bases, leaving 9 bases between them. The CDR3 sequence is 13 residues long. The CDR3 reads CASSIVVGHEQYF. The CDR3 DNA sequence: TGTGCCAGTAGTATAGTTGTCGGGCACGAGCAGTACTTC.

The J gene is TRBJ2-2, the V gene TRBV19; the match to TRBD1 covers 9 bases. CDR1 is LNHDA and CDR2 is SQIVND in the germline V gene (reference sequence). The CDR3 is 16 amino acids. V shed 8 bases, J shed 0 bases, and the junction held 7 bases outside the gene matches. The CDR3 bases are TGTGCCAGTCTCAGGGACAGGGCCTCGAACACCGGGGAGCTGTTTTTT. Protein product: CASLRDRASNTGELFF.

The table lists this clone with a few counts. In DNA form, the CDR3 reads TGTGCCAGTACAGGGTTCTATGGCTACACCTTC. Protein sequence: CASTGFYGYTF. V is TRBV2 and J is TRBJ1-2, with a possible D match to TRBD1 (6 bases). The V end was cut by 9 bases, the J end by 4 bases, with 9 bases between. The germline CDR1 and CDR2 sequences are SNHLY and FYNNEI. The CDR3 has 11 residues.

The gene calls are TRBV7-6 and TRBJ1-4, with TRBD1 as a possible D gene (6 bases). V was shortened by 1 base and J by 7 bases, with 16 bases between the two germline ends. The V gene's germline CDR1 is SGHVS and CDR2 FNYEAQ. The CDR3 consists of 16 residues. CDR3 region: CASSLVTGGGSEKLFF. DNA for the CDR3: TGTGCCAGCAGCTTAGTTACCGGGGGGGGCAGTGAAAAACTGTTTTTT.

The genes are TRBV5-1 and TRBJ2-7; TRBD2 agrees at 9 bases. Germline CDR1 SGHRS, CDR2 YFSETQ. The junction had 3 bases not matched to a gene; V was cut back by 0 bases and J by 2 bases. The CDR3 consists of 15 residues. DNA for the CDR3: TGCGCCAGCAGCTTGGAGGCTAGCGGGACCTACGAGCAGTACTTC. Translated, it gives CASSLEASGTYEQYF.

This chain uses TRBV9 with TRBJ2-2; tentative D call: TRBD2 (6 bases). The CDR3 totals 14 residues. Trimming shortened V by 4 bases and J by 6 bases, and 13 bases separated the two germline ends. Germline assignment: CDR1 SGDLS and CDR2 YYNGEE. The CDR3 DNA is TGTGCCAGCAGCCAAGCGACTAGGCCCGGGGAGCTGTTTTTT. Protein sequence: CASSQATRPGELFF. Supplemented by reference TRBV9 and TRBJ2-2, the full variable domain reads DSGVTQTPKHLITATGQRVTLRCSPRSGDLSVYWYQQSLDQGLQFLIQYYNGEERAKGNILERFSAQQFPDLHSELNLSSLELGDSALYFCASSQATRPGELFFGEGSRLTVL.

The gene calls are TRBV28 and TRBJ1-5; D not resolved. The length of the CDR3 is 12 residues. V was shortened by 8 bases and J by 2 bases, with 7 bases between the two germline ends. Germline V gene data show CDR1 as MDHEN and CDR2 as SYDVKM. CDR3 DNA sequence: TGTGCCAGCGATGAGGGCAATCAGCCCCAGCATTTT. It translates to CASDEGNQPQHF.

The chain carries TRBV7-3 and TRBJ2-3; D remains ambiguous. V dropped 4 bases and J dropped 6 bases, with 8 bases sitting between them. The CDR3 contains 12 residues. The V gene's germline CDR1 is SGHTA and CDR2 FQGTGA. The CDR3: CASSSSGDTQYF. The CDR3 region has the DNA TGTGCCAGCAGCTCGAGTGGGGATACGCAGTATTTT.

The V gene is TRBV6-6, the J gene TRBJ1-1, with D possibly TRBD1 on 5 matching bases. The V gene's germline CDR1 is MNHNY and CDR2 SVGAGI (reference sequence). V was clipped by 1 base and J by 1 base, with 10 bases between them. The CDR3 length is 15 residues. Here the CDR3 DNA reads TGTGCCAGCAGTTACTGGCAGGGTGGGAACACTGAAGCTTTCTTT. Its translation: CASSYWQGGNTEAFF.

DNA of the CDR3: TGTGCCAGCAGTTTATGGTCTAGCGGTACCTACGAGCAGTACTTC. It yields the protein CASSLWSSGTYEQYF. J is TRBJ2-7 and V is TRBV28, with 7 bases that match TRBD2. Germline V gives CDR1 MDHEN, CDR2 SYDVKM. J lost 2 bases, V lost 0 bases, and 4 bases had no gene match. CDR3 size: 15 residues.

The CDR3 is CASSLTGTLGGTEAFF. The CDR3 bases are TGTGCCAGCAGCTTAACAGGGACTCTCGGAGGCACTGAAGCTTTCTTT. This chain uses TRBV11-2 with TRBJ1-1; maybe TRBD1 (6 bases). V was cut by 2 bases and J by 4 bases, with 17 bases left in between. Looked up from germline, CDR1 is SGHAT and CDR2 is FQNNGV. CDR3 length equals 16 residues. The full variable domain, with the rest looked up from reference TRBV11-2 and TRBJ1-1, is EAGVAQSPRYKIIEKRQSVAFWCNPISGHATLYWYQQILGQGPKLLIQFQNNGVVDDSQLPKDRFSAERLKGVDSTLKIQPAKLEDSAVYLCASSLTGTLGGTEAFFGQGTRLTVV.

This chain joins TRBV5-4 and TRBJ2-2, with a possible D match to TRBD1 (6 bases). V lost 4 bases to trimming and J lost 1 base, with 11 bases between them. Germline V gene data show CDR1 as SGHNT and CDR2 as YYREEE (reference sequence). This CDR3 has 15 residues. The chain's CDR3 is CASSAGTLNTGELFF. The CDR3 DNA follows: TGTGCCAGCAGCGCCGGGACACTGAACACCGGGGAGCTGTTTTTT.

This chain connects TRBV6-5 to TRBJ2-7; no definite D call. The length of the CDR3 is 11 residues. The germline V gene encodes CDR1 MNHEY and CDR2 SVGAGI. The V end was cut by 4 bases, the J end by 5 bases, with 6 bases between. The CDR3 region is CASSLFDEQYF. The CDR3 DNA follows: TGTGCCAGCAGTTTATTCGACGAGCAGTACTTC.